This TCR beta chain came from a study of blood T cell repertoires in COVID-19. About the study: Acute-phase and convalescent COVID-19 samples originated in the United States, Italy and Spain. PBMCs, B-cell-depleted T cells, or T cells provided the cDNA or gDNA that made up the material.

Germline assignment: CDR1 LNHDA and CDR2 SQIVND (reference sequence). The V end lost 7 bases, the J end lost 7 bases, and 20 bases lay between the germline ends. The CDR3 length is 15 residues. Per the study methods: Nucleated cell number was recorded as an estimate derived from reference gene primer amplification. The method was immunoSEQ multiplex PCR; TCRdb's version includes in-frame clones alone and lacks a portion of them. V and J calls and clone size are as listed in that table; D and trimming were resolved from the DNA. The sample records 85,000 to 100,000 clones, approximately 84% being singletons.

J is TRBJ1-3 and V is TRBV19; no clear D gene. Sequencing was performed on peripheral blood. The clonotype comes from an older woman with acute or convalescent COVID-19. The CDR3 sequence is CASTLTDDRGNTIYF. The CDR3 region has the DNA TGTGCCAGTACCCTGACGGATGACCGGGGTAACACCATATATTTT.